The 3 T cell receptor beta chains below all came from one sample that was sequenced in a study of blood T cell repertoires in COVID-19. Here immunoSEQ multiplex PCR was the method, and the copy in TCRdb shows in-frame clones only, minus some. The sample lists 100,000 to 150,000 clones; 80% to 95% were seen once. Source material: peripheral blood. The receptors originated from a man in his forties or fifties with COVID-19, enrolled during active disease.

The chain uses TRBV10-1 and TRBJ2-2; no firm D call. This CDR3 is 14 amino acids long. CDR1 is WNHNN, CDR2 SYGVQD, per germline (reference sequence). The V end was cut by 6 bases, the J end by 0 bases, with 8 bases between. The CDR3 region has the DNA TGCGCCAGCAGCGGCGGAGCGAACACCGGGGAGCTGTTTTTT. Translation: CASSGGANTGELFF.

The V gene is TRBV18, the J gene TRBJ2-6, with D perhaps TRBD2 (6 bases). The CDR3 runs 18 residues. The ends were cut back, 4 bases at V and 0 bases at J, with 16 bases in the middle. Per germline, CDR1 KGHSH and CDR2 LQKENI. This CDR3 is CASSRTGTDISGANVLTF. As DNA, the CDR3 is TGTGCCAGCTCACGGACCGGGACTGACATCTCTGGGGCCAACGTCCTGACTTTC.

The gene calls are TRBV19 and TRBJ2-2; D unresolved. This CDR3 contains 13 residues. Trimming cost V 1 base and J 6 bases, with 6 bases left between them. Germline-derived CDR1 and CDR2 are LNHDA and SQIVND (reference sequence). Here the CDR3 DNA reads TGTGCCAGTAGTATAGTTGGCCCCGGGGAGCTGTTTTTT. Its translation is CASSIVGPGELFF.